The present T cell receptor (beta chain) was sequenced within a study of blood T cell repertoires in COVID-19. Study-wide background: Samples representing acute and convalescent COVID-19 were sourced from the United States, Italy and Spain. PBMCs, B-cell-depleted T cells, or T cells were the source of the cDNA or gDNA that made up the material.

Per the original data handling: It was from reference gene primer amplification that nucleated cell counts were estimated. The data were produced by immunoSEQ multiplex PCR, yet TCRdb's version contains in-frame clones alone and is incomplete. V, J and clone size are those of that table, while D and trimming were read from the DNA. The table lists around 140,000 clones, around 88% of them singletons. Per germline, CDR1 SGHNT and CDR2 YENEEA. The trim removed 0 bases at V and 4 bases at J, leaving 4 bases unmatched. CDR3 length equals 16 residues. The TCR sequence derives from a man aged 45-60 years with active or convalescent COVID-19. The rearrangement joins TRBV11-3 to TRBJ2-1, with 9 positions matching TRBD1. The sequenced sample was peripheral blood. The CDR3 region has the DNA TGTGCCAGCAGCTTAGAGGGGACAGGGCCTTACAATGAGCAGTTCTTC. It yields the protein CASSLEGTGPYNEQFF.